Listed here are 20 T cell receptor beta chains from one sample, sequenced in a study of T-cell reconstitution after alpha-beta-depleted transplantation in children. The TCRbeta library incorporated unique molecular identifiers. TCRdb reanalysed the PCR reads using MiXCR and keeps one entry per CDR3 protein. The sample holds about 540,000 distinct CDR3 sequences, about a sixth seen once. This specimen was PBMCs from the stem cell graft donor, taken from the stem cell graft. The receptor source for this set is a human donor who donated a stem cell graft to a child with acute lymphoblastic leukemia.

V gene TRBV5-5 combines with J gene TRBJ1-6; tentatively, D is TRBD1 (5 bases). The V and J ends lost 3 bases and 0 bases respectively, with 13 bases between them. The CDR3 has 17 residues. Per germline, CDR1 SGHKS and CDR2 YYEKEE (reference sequence). As DNA, the CDR3 is TGTGCCAGCAGCTGGGGAGGGGAGAGCTCCTATAATTCACCCCTCCACTTT. Its protein product is CASSWGGESSYNSPLHF.

Points on this clonotype: The missing conserved phenylalanine or tryptophan at the end of this CDR3 makes a read error likely. The chain joins TRBV11-1 to TRBJ2-1, with 8 positions matching TRBD2. Germline V gene sequence: CDR1 SGHAT, CDR2 FQDESV (reference sequence). The trim removed 3 bases at V and 0 bases at J, leaving 19 bases unmatched. CDR3 length: 21 residues. The CDR3 is CASSFLVSAGGPLSSYNEQFS. The CDR3 nucleotides are TGTGCCAGCAGCTTTTTAGTCTCGGCGGGAGGTCCCCTTAGCTCCTACAATGAGCAGTTCTCC.

In its sample, this clonotype was seen a few times. The chain joins TRBV9 to TRBJ2-7; D uncertain. The CDR3 spans 16 residues. Trimming took 0 bases from V and 3 from J, leaving 16 bases between them. CDR1 SGDLS and CDR2 YYNGEE come from the germline V gene. CDR3 in DNA: TGTGCCAGCAGCGTAGTTGGGCGCGCCCGGCACTACGAGCAGTACTTC. Translated, it gives CASSVVGRARHYEQYF.

This clonotype was counted between two and nine times. The V call is TRBV20-1, the J call TRBJ1-5, with 8 bases aligning to TRBD1. The junction had 3 bases not matched to a gene; V was cut back by 3 bases and J by 5 bases. Germline CDR1 is DFQATT and CDR2 is SNEGSKA (reference sequence). The CDR3 loop spans 13 amino acids. CDR3 in amino acids: CSASDRGHQPQHF. CDR3 DNA: TGCAGTGCTAGTGACAGGGGCCATCAGCCCCAGCATTTT.

The sample holds a few counts of this clonotype. The chain combines TRBV20-1 with TRBJ2-1; 10 nucleotides align to TRBD2. Looked up from germline, CDR1 is DFQATT and CDR2 is SNEGSKA (reference sequence). The V and J ends lost 6 bases and 8 bases, in that order; junction bases with no gene match: 4. The CDR3 sequence is 12 residues long. The CDR3 region is CSAPGTSDEQFF. CDR3 sequence (DNA): TGCAGTGCCCCTGGGACTAGCGATGAGCAGTTCTTC.

For the CDR3, the DNA is TGTGCCATCAGTGAAGGGCGGGACTACGAGCAGTACTTC. This encodes CAISEGRDYEQYF. The chain has TRBV10-3 and TRBJ2-7; D possibly corresponds to TRBD2 (6 bases). The CDR3 runs to 13 residues. Germline V lookup: CDR1 ENHRY, CDR2 SYGVKD. V was clipped by 3 bases and J by 3 bases, with 9 bases between them.

This clonotype was found a few times. DNA of the CDR3: TGTGCCAGCAGCTTGGGGGGGCTTTACTCACCCCTCCACTTT. Translated, it gives CASSLGGLYSPLHF. This chain uses TRBV11-2 with TRBJ1-6; a weak D match, TRBD1 (6 bases). V lost 3 bases and J 10 bases, leaving 13 bases between the germline ends. This CDR3 has 14 amino acids. Germline V lookup: CDR1 SGHAT, CDR2 FQNNGV.

This clonotype appeared a few times. The rearrangement uses TRBV29-1 and TRBJ2-1, with TRBD2 as a possible D gene (6 bases). Germline loops: CDR1 SQVTM, CDR2 ANQGSEA. The CDR3 spans 12 residues. The germline V and J ends were trimmed by 3 bases and 3 bases, with 6 bases remaining between them. This chain's CDR3 is CSVETSYNEQFF. The CDR3, as DNA: TGCAGCGTTGAGACTAGCTACAATGAGCAGTTCTTC.

The J gene is TRBJ1-1, the V gene TRBV11-2, with D maybe TRBD1 (5 bases). The CDR3 runs to 13 residues. The ends were cut back, 2 bases at V and 5 bases at J, with 9 bases in the middle. Germline V gives CDR1 SGHAT, CDR2 FQNNGV. CDR3 coding DNA: TGTGCCAGCAGCTTATACCCAGGGACTGAAGCTTTCTTT. It yields the protein CASSLYPGTEAFF. Variable domain in full (rest from reference TRBV11-2 and TRBJ1-1): EAGVAQSPRYKIIEKRQSVAFWCNPISGHATLYWYQQILGQGPKLLIQFQNNGVVDDSQLPKDRFSAERLKGVDSTLKIQPAKLEDSAVYLCASSLYPGTEAFFGQGTRLTVV.

The genes are TRBV4-2 and TRBJ2-1; tentatively, D is TRBD1 or TRBD2 (6 bases each). V shed 10 bases and J shed 3 bases, with 19 bases lying between them. CDR1 and CDR2 (germline): LGHNA, YNFKEQ. The CDR3 sequence is 15 residues long. In DNA form, the CDR3 reads TGTGCCATGAGCCCGGGGGCGCTAGACTACAATGAGCAGTTCTTC. Amino acid sequence: CAMSPGALDYNEQFF.

The chain joins TRBV14 to TRBJ2-7, with 8 bases matching TRBD1. Germline trimming cut 4 bases from V and 3 bases from J; bases unmatched to any gene: 8. The CDR3 has 15 amino acids. Germline V gene sequence: CDR1 SGHDN, CDR2 FVKESK. DNA for the CDR3: TGTGCCAGCAGCCTCGGTGGCAGGGGGCTCTACGAGCAGTACTTC. It yields the protein CASSLGGRGLYEQYF.

V is TRBV9 and J is TRBJ2-7; D might be TRBD2 (5 bases). The CDR3 is made up of 14 amino acids. CDR1 SGDLS and CDR2 YYNGEE come from the germline V gene. V was trimmed by 0 bases and J by 2 bases, leaving 9 bases between them. CDR3 sequence (DNA): TGTGCCAGCAGCGTAGAGTCGAGGGCCTACGAGCAGTACTTC. Protein: CASSVESRAYEQYF.

The chain uses TRBV27 and TRBJ2-2, with a possible D match to TRBD2 (5 bases). Trimming took off 4 bases at V and 5 bases at J, with 11 bases between the two ends. This CDR3 has 14 amino acids. Germline CDR1 MNHEY, CDR2 SMNVEV (reference sequence). The CDR3 reads CASSYSTGTGELFF. In nucleotides, the CDR3 is TGTGCCAGCAGTTACTCAACGGGAACCGGGGAGCTGTTTTTT.

This clonotype was counted a few times. The chain joins TRBV6-1 to TRBJ1-5; D is unclear. Germline CDR1 MNHNS, CDR2 SASEGT. The CDR3 runs 16 residues. V shed 5 bases and J shed 5 bases, with 19 bases lying between them. This CDR3 is CASSPPEAAFYQPQHF. The DNA for the CDR3 is TGTGCCAGCAGTCCCCCCGAAGCGGCGTTTTATCAGCCCCAGCATTTT.

The chain joins TRBV7-9 to TRBJ1-2; unclear D gene. The germline V gene has CDR1 SEHNR and CDR2 FQNEAQ (reference sequence). The CDR3 spans 16 residues. V lost 5 bases and J lost 1, with 17 bases in between. CDR3 in amino acids: CASSLISEAINYGYTF. Here the CDR3 DNA reads TGTGCCAGCAGCCTCATTTCCGAGGCAATTAACTATGGCTACACCTTC. Variable domain in full (rest from reference TRBV7-9 and TRBJ1-2): DTGVSQNPRHKITKRGQNVTFRCDPISEHNRLYWYRQTLGQGPEFLTYFQNEAQLEKSRLLSDRFSAERPKGSFSTLEIQRTEQGDSAMYLCASSLISEAINYGYTFGSGTRLTVV.

This clonotype has only a few counts. This chain links TRBV27 with TRBJ1-1, with a possible D match to TRBD1 (5 bases). Germline loops: CDR1 MNHEY, CDR2 SMNVEV (reference sequence). V lost 2 bases and J 5 bases, leaving 18 bases between the germline ends. This CDR3 region has 16 residues. The CDR3 spells CASSLTPGRSITEAFF. DNA of the CDR3: TGTGCCAGCAGTTTAACACCGGGACGGAGTATAACTGAAGCTTTCTTT.

The genes are TRBV7-9 and TRBJ2-1; the D is unclear. Germline assignment: CDR1 SEHNR and CDR2 FQNEAQ (reference sequence). With 6 bases removed from V and 1 base from J, the gap between germline ends came to 16 bases. The length of the CDR3 is 16 residues. CDR3 in amino acids: CASSFTIVGSYNEQFF. CDR3 DNA sequence: TGTGCCAGCAGTTTTACCATCGTGGGATCCTACAATGAGCAGTTCTTC.

The chain couples TRBV4-2 to TRBJ1-1; the D is unclear. Trimming stripped 0 bases from V and 0 bases from J, with 8 bases between. This CDR3 is 15 amino acids long. The germline gives CDR1 LGHNA, CDR2 YNFKEQ. This CDR3 is CASSQDPALNTEAFF. CDR3 nucleotides: TGTGCCAGCAGCCAAGATCCGGCTTTGAACACTGAAGCTTTCTTT.

This clonotype was detected a few times. The chain couples TRBV24-1 to TRBJ2-7; D gene unclear. The germline V gene encodes CDR1 KGHDR and CDR2 SFDVKD. V was shortened by 2 bases and J by 6 bases, with 25 bases between the two germline ends. The CDR3 runs 18 residues. Here the CDR3 DNA reads TGTGCCACCAGTGATTCGCGGACCTATAGTGATTCTTGGGGCGAGCAGTACTTC. Its protein product is CATSDSRTYSDSWGEQYF.

The chain carries TRBV20-1 and TRBJ1-1; D not certain. Germline V CDR1 and CDR2: DFQATT, SNEGSKA (reference sequence). V was trimmed by 1 base and J by 4 bases, leaving 10 bases between them. CDR3 size: 13 residues. The CDR3 DNA reads TGCAGTGCTAGAGCTAATGGGATCACTGAAGCTTTCTTT. Translated: CSARANGITEAFF.